These T cell receptor beta chains were read from a single sample in a study of neoadjuvant nivolumab and ipilimumab in lung cancer. Sequenced by immunoSEQ multiplex PCR; TCRdb stores in-frame clones only, minus some. The sample includes approximately 7,000 clones, approximately 80% of them seen just once. The sequenced sample was tumor tissue, obtained after neoadjuvant nivolumab, alone or with ipilimumab, at or shortly before surgery. Every receptor here comes from an adult with non-small cell lung cancer. The CDR3 runs from the conserved cysteine through the conserved F or W. A D gene is named only where the DNA matches it firmly. Clone size, where shown, is once, few, many, or a class for clones that have expanded.

NA	TRBV6-5	TRBD1	TRBJ1-4	CASSGTGFINEKLFF	TGTGCCAGTTCGGGGACAGGGTTTATTAATGAAAAACTGTTTTTT
NA	TRBV5-1	TRBD1	TRBJ2-3	CASSFRDRESTQYF	TGCGCCAGCAGCTTCCGGGACAGGGAGTCAACGCAGTATTTT
once	TRBV5-1	NA	TRBJ1-6	CASSLVGDYNSPLHF	TGCGCCAGCAGCTTGGTTGGGGACTATAATTCACCCCTCCACTTT
NA	TRBV5-5	NA	TRBJ1-2	CASSFDGNYGYTF	TGTGCCAGCAGCTTTGACGGAAACTATGGCTACACCTTC
NA	TRBV7-9	NA	TRBJ1-2	CASSLTEAVRGYTF	TGTGCCAGCAGCTTAACCGAGGCCGTTCGGGGCTACACCTTC
NA	TRBV5-4	TRBD1	TRBJ2-2	CASSLEGALNTGELFF	TGTGCCAGCAGCTTGGAGGGGGCGCTGAACACCGGGGAGCTGTTTTTT
NA	TRBV14	TRBD2	TRBJ2-7	CASSSQRGGNNEQYF	TGTGCCAGCAGCTCACAGCGGGGGGGTAATAACGAGCAGTACTTC
NA	TRBV5-1	TRBD2	TRBJ2-1	CASSWGGYNEQFF	TGCGCCAGCAGCTGGGGGGGATACAATGAGCAGTTCTTC
NA	TRBV5-1	NA	TRBJ1-1	CASSNGPENTEAFF	TGCGCCAGCAGCAACGGACCGGAGAACACTGAAGCTTTCTTT
NA	TRBV14	NA	TRBJ2-3	CASSQDRSADTQYF	TGTGCCAGCAGCCAAGACAGGAGCGCAGATACGCAGTATTTT
NA	TRBV5-8	NA	TRBJ2-2	CASQVGADTGELFF	TGTGCCAGCCAGGTCGGGGCGGACACCGGGGAGCTGTTTTTT
NA	TRBV6-4	NA	TRBJ1-1	CASSPKTDGTEAFF	TGTGCCAGCAGTCCTAAAACGGACGGCACTGAAGCTTTCTTT
NA	TRBV28	NA	TRBJ1-1	CASSFFVTEAFF	TGTGCCAGCAGTTTCTTCGTCACTGAAGCTTTCTTT
NA	TRBV6-1	TRBD1	TRBJ2-7	CASSMGQGPYEQYF	TGTGCCAGCAGTATGGGACAGGGCCCCTACGAGCAGTACTTC
NA	TRBV19	TRBD2	TRBJ2-7	CASSIDGGASYEQYF	TGTGCCAGTAGTATTGACGGGGGGGCCTCCTACGAGCAGTACTTC
NA	TRBV28	NA	TRBJ1-2	CASSLGHNGYTF	TGTGCCAGCAGTTTAGGACATAATGGCTACACCTTC
NA	TRBV7-8	NA	TRBJ1-1	CASSLGGHANTEAFF	TGTGCCAGCAGCCTAGGGGGACATGCGAACACTGAAGCTTTCTTT
NA	TRBV6-5	NA	TRBJ1-6	CASRIGTVNSPLHF	TGTGCCAGCAGGATAGGGACGGTGAATTCACCCCTCCACTTT
few	TRBV25-1	NA	TRBJ2-2	CASSEYTTGELFF	TGTGCCAGCAGTGAATACACCACCGGGGAGCTGTTTTTT
NA	TRBV4-3	TRBD1	TRBJ1-2	CASSQDRDRIRGYTF	TGCGCCAGCAGCCAGGACAGGGACAGGATCAGGGGCTACACCTTC
NA	TRBV2	NA	TRBJ2-5	CASSEFGGQETQYF	TGTGCCAGCAGTGAATTTGGCGGCCAAGAGACCCAGTACTTC
NA	TRBV5-1	TRBD1	TRBJ1-1	CASSLGDRRDTEAFF	TGCGCCAGCAGCTTGGGGGACAGGCGGGACACTGAAGCTTTCTTT
NA	TRBV6-1	NA	TRBJ1-5	CASSEAGRVGGNQPQHF	TGTGCCAGCAGTGAAGCGGGCAGGGTCGGCGGCAATCAGCCCCAGCATTTT
NA	TRBV27	NA	TRBJ1-1	CASSLGQAATEAFF	TGTGCCAGCAGTTTAGGCCAGGCCGCCACTGAAGCTTTCTTT
once	TRBV5-1	TRBD1	TRBJ2-7	CASSLAGTGSYEQYF	TGCGCCAGCAGCTTGGCCGGGACAGGGTCCTACGAGCAGTACTTC
NA	TRBV10-3	NA	TRBJ2-1	CAISERDSGQGRNEQFF	TGTGCCATCAGTGAGCGGGATTCTGGGCAGGGTCGGAATGAGCAGTTCTTC
NA	TRBV11-2	NA	TRBJ1-4	CASSLLATNEKLFF	TGTGCCAGCAGCTTACTTGCAACTAATGAAAAACTGTTTTTT
NA	TRBV6-1	TRBD1	TRBJ1-2	CASSPRGQGNYGYTF	TGTGCCAGCAGTCCAAGGGGACAGGGTAACTATGGCTACACCTTC
NA	TRBV18	TRBD1	TRBJ1-1	CASSSQAQGATEAFF	TGTGCCAGCTCATCCCAGGCACAGGGGGCAACTGAAGCTTTCTTT
NA	TRBV7-2	TRBD1	TRBJ1-1	CASSLSGGLHEAFF	TGTGCCAGCAGCTTGTCAGGGGGCTTACATGAAGCTTTCTTT
NA	TRBV7-3	TRBD1	TRBJ2-1	CASSLDNRGAYNEQFF	TGTGCCAGCAGCTTGGACAACAGGGGAGCCTACAATGAGCAGTTCTTC
NA	TRBV5-1	TRBD1	TRBJ2-7	CASRLELGGREQYF	TGCGCCAGCAGGTTAGAGCTAGGGGGCCGCGAGCAGTACTTC
few	TRBV25-1	NA	TRBJ1-1	CASSEYVNTEAFF	TGTGCCAGCAGTGAATATGTGAACACTGAAGCTTTCTTT
once	TRBV5-6	NA	TRBJ1-5	CASSLTGGNQPQHF	TGTGCCAGCAGCTTAACAGGCGGCAATCAGCCCCAGCATTTT
NA	TRBV15	TRBD1	TRBJ1-5	CATSFHTGARNQPQHF	TGTGCCACCAGCTTCCACACAGGGGCTCGAAATCAGCCCCAGCATTTT
NA	TRBV29-1	NA	TRBJ1-1	CSVLPPGVNTEAFF	TGCAGCGTCCTTCCCCCGGGAGTGAACACTGAAGCTTTCTTT
NA	TRBV18	NA	TRBJ1-3	CASSPAARGTGNTIYF	TGTGCCAGCTCACCGGCGGCACGGGGAACTGGAAACACCATATATTTT
NA	TRBV6-5	NA	TRBJ1-5	CATRQVNSNQPQHF	TGTGCCACGCGACAGGTGAATAGCAATCAGCCCCAGCATTTT
NA	TRBV7-2	NA	TRBJ1-1	CASSVVPENTEAFF	TGTGCCAGCAGCGTAGTCCCTGAAAACACTGAAGCTTTCTTT
NA	TRBV7-8	TRBD2	TRBJ2-3	CASSPGRGGQYF	TGTGCCAGCAGCCCGGGCCGGGGGGGCCAATATTTT
NA	TRBV29-1	NA	TRBJ1-3	CSVGTHRNTIYF	TGCAGCGTTGGGACTCATCGAAACACCATATATTTT
NA	TRBV28	NA	TRBJ1-5	CASSLDSLNRDNQPQHF	TGTGCCAGCAGTTTGGACTCTCTCAACCGGGACAATCAGCCCCAGCATTTT
NA	TRBV7-9	NA	TRBJ2-1	CASSLGVNEQFF	TGTGCCAGCAGCCTGGGGGTAAATGAGCAGTTCTTC
NA	TRBV5-1	TRBD1	TRBJ2-6	CASSLSGTGSSGANVLTF	TGCGCCAGCAGCTTGTCCGGGACAGGATCCTCTGGGGCCAACGTCCTGACTTTC
once	TRBV5-4	NA	TRBJ2-2	CASSSRQPSNTGELFF	TGTGCCAGCAGCTCACGACAGCCATCGAACACCGGGGAGCTGTTTTTT
NA	TRBV5-1	NA	TRBJ1-1	CASSRYEGTEAFF	TGCGCCAGCAGCCGTTATGAAGGCACTGAAGCTTTCTTT
NA	TRBV15	TRBD1	TRBJ2-7	CATSPRQGVNEQYF	TGTGCCACCAGCCCCCGGCAGGGGGTGAACGAGCAGTACTTC
NA	TRBV2	TRBD1	TRBJ2-7	CASSEPGTGSYEQYF	TGTGCCAGCAGTGAACCCGGGACAGGGTCGTACGAGCAGTACTTC
NA	TRBV7-6	NA	TRBJ1-1	CASSLQGNTEAFF	TGTGCCAGCAGCTTACAAGGGAACACTGAAGCTTTCTTT
NA	TRBV4-2	TRBD2	TRBJ2-3	CASSHTSVTGPSGAREEDTQYF	TGTGCCAGCAGCCACACCTCGGTGACGGGGCCTAGCGGGGCCAGGGAAGAAGATACGCAGTATTTT
NA	TRBV5-6	NA	TRBJ2-1	CGTGSSYNEQFF	TGTGGGACGGGGAGCTCCTACAATGAGCAGTTCTTC
once	TRBV6-5	NA	TRBJ1-2	CASSYSRDSNYGYTF	TGTGCCAGCAGTTACTCGCGGGACTCCAACTATGGCTACACCTTC